One and the same sample provided the 4 T cell receptor beta chains below, sequenced in a study of naive and memory T cell subsets. The study, taken as a whole, reports: A few larger clonotypes appeared in naive repertoires, especially CD8, possibly memory cells re-expressing CD45RA.

The beta constant-region primer was an equimolar mix of two oligonucleotides covering TRBC1 and TRBC2. The ligated cDNA underwent four PCR rounds using SP2 and nested alpha and beta constant-region primers. Each CDR3 protein is one row after TCRdb ran MiXCR on the UMI-ligation and nested PCR reads. Of 90,000 to 120,000 distinct CDR3 sequences listed, 13% to 15% were seen once; the top ten hold 2.5% to 3%. Antigens of these TCRs are unknown. Sequencing used naive CD8+ T cells from blood. The source of these receptors is a human donor in good health.

This clonotype was counted between two and nine times. The chain employs TRBV5-1 and TRBJ1-2, with TRBD1 as a possible D gene (5 bases). Trimming removed 0 bases from V and 3 bases from J, with 12 bases in between. CDR3 length equals 15 residues. CDR1 is SGHRS, CDR2 YFSETQ, per germline. The CDR3: CASSLAGGGDYGYTF. CDR3 DNA: TGCGCCAGCAGCTTGGCCGGCGGGGGAGACTATGGCTACACCTTC.

This clonotype was detected ten times or more. The V gene is TRBV19, the J gene TRBJ2-3; 11 nucleotides align to TRBD2. Germline loops: CDR1 LNHDA, CDR2 SQIVND (reference sequence). The CDR3 contains 16 residues. Losses at the gene ends were 2 bases for V and 6 bases for J; bases not matched to a gene: 7. Here the CDR3 DNA reads TGTGCCAGTAGTATAAGGGGGACTAGCGGCGGGGATACGCAGTATTTT. Its protein is CASSIRGTSGGDTQYF.

This clonotype was observed a handful of times. The CDR3 spells CASSLSGLGLYEQYF. In DNA, the CDR3 is TGTGCCAGCAGTTTATCAGGACTAGGATTATACGAGCAGTACTTC. The chain uses TRBV27 and TRBJ2-7, with 7 bases lining up with TRBD2. Germline CDR1 reads MNHEY; CDR2 reads SMNVEV (reference sequence). J gave up 4 bases and V 0 bases, and 6 bases lay outside the gene matches. The CDR3 has 15 amino acids.

The rearrangement links TRBV29-1 to TRBJ2-7, with D possibly matching TRBD2 (5 bases). The ends were cut back, 0 bases at V and 0 bases at J, with 12 bases in the middle. Germline V gene lookup returns CDR1 SQVTM and CDR2 ANQGSEA. The CDR3 runs to 15 residues. DNA of the CDR3: TGCAGCGTTGAAGATGAGGGCAAGAGCTCCTACGAGCAGTACTTC. It codes for CSVEDEGKSSYEQYF.